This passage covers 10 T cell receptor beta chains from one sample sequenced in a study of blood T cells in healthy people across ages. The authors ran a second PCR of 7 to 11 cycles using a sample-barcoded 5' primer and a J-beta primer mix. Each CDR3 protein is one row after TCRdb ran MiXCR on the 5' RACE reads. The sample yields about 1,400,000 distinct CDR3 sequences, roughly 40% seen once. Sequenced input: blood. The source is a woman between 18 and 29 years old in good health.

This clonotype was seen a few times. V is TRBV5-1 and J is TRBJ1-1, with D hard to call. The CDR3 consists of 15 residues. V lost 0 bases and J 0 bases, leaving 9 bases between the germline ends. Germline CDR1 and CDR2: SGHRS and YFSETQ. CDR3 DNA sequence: TGCGCCAGCAGCTTGGTCGTAGGATTGAACACTGAAGCTTTCTTT. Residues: CASSLVVGLNTEAFF.

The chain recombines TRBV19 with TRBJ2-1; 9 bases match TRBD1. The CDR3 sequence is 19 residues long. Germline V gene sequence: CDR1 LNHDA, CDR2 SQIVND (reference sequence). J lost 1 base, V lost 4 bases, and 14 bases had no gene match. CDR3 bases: TGTGCCAGTAGTAAGGACAGGGGATTAGGGTTAGCATCCTACAATGAGCAGTTCTTC. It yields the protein CASSKDRGLGLASYNEQFF.

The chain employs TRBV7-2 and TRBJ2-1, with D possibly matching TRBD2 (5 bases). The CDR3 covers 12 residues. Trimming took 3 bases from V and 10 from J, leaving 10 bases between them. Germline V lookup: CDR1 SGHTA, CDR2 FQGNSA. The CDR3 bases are TGTGCCAGCAGCTTCCGTGGGGAGGAGCAGTTCTTC. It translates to CASSFRGEEQFF.

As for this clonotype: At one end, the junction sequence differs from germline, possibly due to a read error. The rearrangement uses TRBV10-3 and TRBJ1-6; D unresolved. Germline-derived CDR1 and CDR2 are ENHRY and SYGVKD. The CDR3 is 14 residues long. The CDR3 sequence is CAIRNRAESSPPHF. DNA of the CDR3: TGTGCCATCAGGAACCGGGCCGAGTCTTCACCCCCCCACTTT.

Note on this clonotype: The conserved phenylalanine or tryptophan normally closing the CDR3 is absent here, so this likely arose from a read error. The CDR3 DNA follows: TGTGCCAGCAGTCAGGGCTGGAACACTGAAGCTTTCTTA. This translates into CASSQGWNTEAFL. This chain joins TRBV2 and TRBJ1-1, with a tentative D call TRBD1 (5 bases). The CDR3 is 13 amino acids. Between the trimmed V and J ends, which lost 5 bases and 1 base, there was a span of 8 bases. Germline V gene lookup returns CDR1 SNHLY and CDR2 FYNNEI.

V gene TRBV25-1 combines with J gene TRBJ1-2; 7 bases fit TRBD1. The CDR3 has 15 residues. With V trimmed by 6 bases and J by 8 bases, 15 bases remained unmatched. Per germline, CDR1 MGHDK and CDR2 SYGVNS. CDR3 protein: CASRAPGTEYRGYTF. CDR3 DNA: TGTGCCAGCAGGGCCCCCGGGACAGAGTATCGCGGCTACACCTTC.

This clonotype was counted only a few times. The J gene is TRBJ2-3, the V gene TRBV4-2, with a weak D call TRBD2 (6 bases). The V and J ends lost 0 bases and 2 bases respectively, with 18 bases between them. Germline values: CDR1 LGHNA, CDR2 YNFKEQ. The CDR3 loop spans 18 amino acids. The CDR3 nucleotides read TGTGCCAGCAGCCAAGATTGGGCGGCTAGCGCTCCCACAGATACGCAGTATTTT. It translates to CASSQDWAASAPTDTQYF.

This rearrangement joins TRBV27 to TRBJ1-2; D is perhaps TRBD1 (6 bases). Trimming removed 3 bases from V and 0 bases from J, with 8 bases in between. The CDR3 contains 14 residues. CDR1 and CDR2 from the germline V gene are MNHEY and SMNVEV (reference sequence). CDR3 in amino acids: CASSFRDTNYGYTF. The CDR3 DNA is TGTGCCAGCAGTTTCCGGGACACTAACTATGGCTACACCTTC.

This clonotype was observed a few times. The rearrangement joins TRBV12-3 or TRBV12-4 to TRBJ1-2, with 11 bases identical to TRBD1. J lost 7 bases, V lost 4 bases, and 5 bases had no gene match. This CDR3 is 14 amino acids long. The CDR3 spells CASSSGTGGSGYTF. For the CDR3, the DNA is TGTGCCAGCAGTTCGGGGACAGGGGGTAGTGGCTACACCTTC.

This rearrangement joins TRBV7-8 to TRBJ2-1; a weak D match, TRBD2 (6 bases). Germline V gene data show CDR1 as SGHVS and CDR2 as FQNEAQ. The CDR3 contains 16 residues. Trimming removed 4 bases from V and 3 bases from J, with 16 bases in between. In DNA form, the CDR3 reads TGTGCCAGCAGCTCTTCCCGGGGGTGGGTCTACAATGAGCAGTTCTTC. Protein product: CASSSSRGWVYNEQFF.